The rows below give T cell receptor beta chains drawn from one sample of a study of T cells in Graves' hyperthyroidism and ophthalmopathy. In TCRdb, the multiplex PCR reads were re-called with MiXCR into one record per CDR3 protein. Of roughly 180,000 distinct CDR3 sequences in the sample, approximately 9% are singletons; the top ten hold roughly a fifth. The sequenced material came from blood. The receptors derive from a young woman with Graves' hyperthyroidism that later progressed to Graves' ophthalmopathy. Each CDR3 is given with its conserved first and last residue. A D gene is named only where the DNA matches it firmly. Only some rows state a clone size, as once, few, many or a class for expanded clones.

TRBJ1-1,TRBV6-5,.,many,CATITGRMGTEAFF,TGTGCCACCATTACAGGGAGAATGGGCACTGAAGCTTTCTTT
TRBJ1-2,TRBV2,.,many,CASSEAGVRYTF,TGTGCCAGCAGTGAAGCCGGGGTCCGCTACACCTTC
TRBJ2-7,TRBV7-9,.,many,CASSPGPHYEQYF,TGTGCCAGCAGCCCGGGGCCCCACTACGAGCAGTACTTC
TRBJ1-4,TRBV4-1,TRBD1,.,CASSPGPPGTAGIGVEKLFF,TGCGCCAGCAGCCCGGGCCCACCGGGGACAGCAGGAATAGGAGTCGAAAAACTGTTTTTT
TRBJ2-3,TRBV9,.,few,CASSVDSTDTQYF,TGTGCCAGCAGCGTAGACAGCACAGATACGCAGTATTTT
TRBJ1-1,TRBV2,TRBD1,many,CASRTGGGNTEAFF,TGTGCCAGCAGGACAGGGGGCGGAAACACTGAAGCTTTCTTT
TRBJ1-6,TRBV11-2,TRBD1,few,CATADRNDGNSPLHF,TGTGCCACCGCGGACAGGAATGATGGAAATTCACCCCTCCACTTT
TRBJ2-3,TRBV28,.,many,CASRSSTDTQYF,TGTGCCAGCAGGAGTTCCACAGATACGCAGTATTTT
TRBJ2-1,TRBV9,.,many,CASSAHLDREQFF,TGTGCCAGCAGCGCCCACCTCGATCGTGAGCAGTTCTTC
TRBJ2-6,TRBV7-3,TRBD1,few,CASSSRRQGVSGANVLTF,TGTGCCAGCAGCTCCCGCCGACAGGGTGTTTCTGGGGCCAACGTCCTGACTTTC
TRBJ1-1,TRBV5-5,.,many,CASSRNIQGGKTEAFF,TGTGCCAGCAGCCGAAACATACAGGGAGGAAAAACTGAAGCTTTCTTT
TRBJ2-5,TRBV9,.,many,CASSVTGRETQYF,TGTGCCAGCAGCGTTACAGGGAGGGAGACCCAGTACTTC
TRBJ1-2,TRBV12-3/TRBV12-4,.,many,CASSAPGPTYYGYTF,TGTGCCAGCAGTGCACCGGGACCGACTTACTATGGCTACACCTTC
TRBJ2-5,TRBV4-1,TRBD2,.,CASSQPTSGGYQETQYF,TGCGCCAGCAGCCAACCCACTAGCGGGGGGTACCAAGAGACCCAGTACTTC
TRBJ2-7,TRBV7-8,.,many,CASSPPGKSYEQYF,TGTGCCAGCAGCCCTCCGGGGAAGTCCTACGAGCAGTACTTC
TRBJ1-5,TRBV27,TRBD1,many,CASSLLGDRVDQPQHF,TGTGCCAGCAGTTTATTAGGAGACAGGGTGGATCAGCCCCAGCATTTT
TRBJ2-7,TRBV7-3,TRBD2,.,CASSTGLAGGHEQYF,TGTGCCAGCAGCACCGGGTTAGCGGGGGGCCACGAGCAGTACTTC
TRBJ1-2,TRBV12-3/TRBV12-4,.,many,CASSRGGSNYGYTF,TGTGCCAGCAGTCGAGGGGGTAGTAACTATGGCTACACCTTC